Sequencing of this T cell receptor (beta chain) was carried out in a study of brain T cells in children with intractable seizures. Germline loops: CDR1 SNHLY, CDR2 FYNNEI. This CDR3 is built from 18 residues. Trimming took 5 bases from V and 4 from J; bases not matched to a gene: 15. Using immunoSEQ multiplex PCR, the repertoire was profiled, and TCRdb retains in-frame clones only, with some absent. The sample shows roughly 64,000 clones, around 96% of them seen only once. Before surgery, patients took at least one anti-epileptic drug. The clonotype originates from a boy under three years old with focal cortical dysplasia and intractable seizures. This specimen consisted of peripheral blood, obtained at surgery. This chain connects TRBV2 to TRBJ2-3, with 10 nucleotides matching TRBD2. CDR3 in amino acids: CASSRRLQREGRADTQYF. Here the CDR3 DNA reads TGTGCCAGCAGTCGACGACTGCAGCGGGAGGGCCGGGCAGATACGCAGTATTTT.